A single sample is the source of the 3 T cell receptor beta chains below, sequenced in a study of blood T cell repertoires in COVID-19. Profiling relied on immunoSEQ multiplex PCR, and the TCRdb table lists in-frame clones only, not all of them. Of more than 75,000 clones in the sample, roughly 90% were seen once. Sequencing was done on a sample of peripheral blood. These receptors were collected from an elderly man with active or convalescent COVID-19.

This clone was seen once. The rearrangement links TRBV10-3 to TRBJ1-2; possibly TRBD1 for D (5 bases). Germline V gives CDR1 ENHRY, CDR2 SYGVKD. Trimming took 7 bases from V and 5 from J, leaving 14 bases between them. The CDR3 spans 13 residues. CDR3 bases: TGTGCCATCAAGCTTTCAGGGCTATATGGCTACACCTTC. The encoded protein is CAIKLSGLYGYTF.

The chain employs TRBV28 and TRBJ2-1; 11 bases map to TRBD1. CDR3 length: 14 amino acids. The J segment lost 5 bases and the V segment lost 5 bases, leaving 2 bases of the junction unmatched. Germline V gene sequence: CDR1 MDHEN, CDR2 SYDVKM. The CDR3 region has the DNA TGTGCCAGCAGTGAGGGACAGGGGGACAATGAGCAGTTCTTC. As protein: CASSEGQGDNEQFF.

This chain uses TRBV10-3 with TRBJ2-1; the match to TRBD2 covers 11 bases. CDR1 and CDR2 (germline): ENHRY, SYGVKD. V was pared by 0 bases and J by 10 bases, with 11 bases of the junction left unmatched. This CDR3 is built from 17 residues. CDR3 protein: CAISESWVAGGPREQFF. The CDR3 DNA follows: TGTGCCATCAGTGAGTCGTGGGTAGCGGGAGGGCCGAGGGAGCAGTTCTTC.